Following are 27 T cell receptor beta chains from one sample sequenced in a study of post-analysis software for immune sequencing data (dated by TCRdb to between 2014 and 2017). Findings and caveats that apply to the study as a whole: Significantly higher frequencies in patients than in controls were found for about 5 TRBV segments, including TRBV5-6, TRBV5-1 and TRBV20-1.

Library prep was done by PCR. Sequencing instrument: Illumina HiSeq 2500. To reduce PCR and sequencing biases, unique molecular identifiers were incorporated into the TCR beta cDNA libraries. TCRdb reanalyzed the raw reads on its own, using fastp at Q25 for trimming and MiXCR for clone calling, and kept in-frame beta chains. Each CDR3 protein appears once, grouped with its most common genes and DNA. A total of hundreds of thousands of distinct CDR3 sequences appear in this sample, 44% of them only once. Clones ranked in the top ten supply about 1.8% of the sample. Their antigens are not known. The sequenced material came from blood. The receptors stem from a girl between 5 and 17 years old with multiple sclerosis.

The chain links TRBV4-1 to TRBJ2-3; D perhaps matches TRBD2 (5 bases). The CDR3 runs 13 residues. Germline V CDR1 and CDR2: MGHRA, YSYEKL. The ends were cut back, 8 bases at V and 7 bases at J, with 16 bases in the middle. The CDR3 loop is CASRGVEKNTQYF. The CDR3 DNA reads TGCGCCAGCCGGGGTGTTGAGAAAAATACGCAGTATTTT.

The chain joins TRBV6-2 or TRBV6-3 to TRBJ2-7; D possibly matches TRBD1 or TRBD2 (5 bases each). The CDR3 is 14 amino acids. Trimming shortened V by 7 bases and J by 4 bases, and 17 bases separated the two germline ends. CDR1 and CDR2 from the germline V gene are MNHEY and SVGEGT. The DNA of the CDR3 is TGTGCCAGCATTAAGGACTGGACATCTTACGAGCAGTACTTC. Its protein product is CASIKDWTSYEQYF.

The CDR3: CASSLLENTEAFF. The DNA of the CDR3 is TGTGCCAGCAGTTTACTGGAGAACACTGAAGCTTTCTTT. The chain has TRBV12-3 or TRBV12-4 and TRBJ1-1; no clear D. The CDR3 extends over 13 amino acids. The V and J ends lost 2 bases and 1 base respectively, with 5 bases between them.

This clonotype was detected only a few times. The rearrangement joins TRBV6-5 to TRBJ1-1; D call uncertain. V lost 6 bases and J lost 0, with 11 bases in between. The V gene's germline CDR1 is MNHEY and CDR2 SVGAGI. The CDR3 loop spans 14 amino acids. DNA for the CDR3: TGTGCCAGCAGGAAGACACCAATGAACACTGAAGCTTTCTTT. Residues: CASRKTPMNTEAFF.

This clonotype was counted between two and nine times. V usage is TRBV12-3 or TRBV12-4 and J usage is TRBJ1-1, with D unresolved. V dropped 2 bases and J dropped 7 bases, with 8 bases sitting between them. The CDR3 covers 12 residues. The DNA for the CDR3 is TGTGCCAGCAGTTTATTAATATTTGAAGCTTTCTTT. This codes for CASSLLIFEAFF.

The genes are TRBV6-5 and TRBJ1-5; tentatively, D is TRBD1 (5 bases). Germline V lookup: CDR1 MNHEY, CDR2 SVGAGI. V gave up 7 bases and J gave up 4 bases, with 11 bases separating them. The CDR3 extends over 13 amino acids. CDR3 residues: CASKAGANQPQHF. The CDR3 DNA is TGTGCCAGCAAGGCCGGGGCTAATCAGCCCCAGCATTTT.

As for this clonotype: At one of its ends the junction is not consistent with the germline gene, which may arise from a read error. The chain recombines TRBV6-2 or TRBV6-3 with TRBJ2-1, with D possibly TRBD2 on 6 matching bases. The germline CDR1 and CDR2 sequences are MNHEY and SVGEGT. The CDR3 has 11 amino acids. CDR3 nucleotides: TGTACCAGCACCCGCGGGGATGAGCAGTTCTTC. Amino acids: CTSTRGDEQFF.

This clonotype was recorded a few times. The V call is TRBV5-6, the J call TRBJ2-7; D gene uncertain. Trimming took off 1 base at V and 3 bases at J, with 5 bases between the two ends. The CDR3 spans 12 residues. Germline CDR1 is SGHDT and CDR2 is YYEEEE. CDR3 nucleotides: TGTGCCAGCAGCTTGTCCATCTACGAGCAGTACTTC. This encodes CASSLSIYEQYF.

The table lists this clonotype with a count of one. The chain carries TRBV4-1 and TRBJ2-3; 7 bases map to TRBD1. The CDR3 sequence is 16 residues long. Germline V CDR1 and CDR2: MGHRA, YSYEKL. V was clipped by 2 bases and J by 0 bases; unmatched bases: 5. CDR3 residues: CASSQRTGFSTDTQYF. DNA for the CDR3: TGCGCCAGCAGCCAACGGACAGGCTTTAGCACAGATACGCAGTATTTT.

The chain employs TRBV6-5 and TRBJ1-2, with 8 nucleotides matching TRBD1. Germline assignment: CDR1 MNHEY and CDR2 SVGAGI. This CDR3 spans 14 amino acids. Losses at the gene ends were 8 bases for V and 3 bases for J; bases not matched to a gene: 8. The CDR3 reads CASCTGQGDYGYTF. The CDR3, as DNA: TGTGCCAGCTGTACCGGACAGGGAGACTATGGCTACACCTTC.

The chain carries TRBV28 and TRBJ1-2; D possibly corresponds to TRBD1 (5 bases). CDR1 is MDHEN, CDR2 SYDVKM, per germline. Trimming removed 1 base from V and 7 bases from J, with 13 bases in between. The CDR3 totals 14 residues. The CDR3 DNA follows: TGTGCCAGCAGTTTATACCCGGCAGGGATTGGCTACACCTTC. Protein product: CASSLYPAGIGYTF.

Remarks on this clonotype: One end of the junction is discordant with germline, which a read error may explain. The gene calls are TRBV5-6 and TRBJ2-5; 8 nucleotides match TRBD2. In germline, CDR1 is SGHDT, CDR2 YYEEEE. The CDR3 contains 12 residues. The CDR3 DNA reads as TGTGCCAGCAGCTTCAGCCGCGGGAGGCAGGACTTC. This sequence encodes CASSFSRGRQDF.

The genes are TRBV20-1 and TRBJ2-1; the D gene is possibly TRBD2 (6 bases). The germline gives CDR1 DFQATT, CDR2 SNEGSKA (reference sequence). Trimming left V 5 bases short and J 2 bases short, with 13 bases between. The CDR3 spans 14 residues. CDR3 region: CSAPVGLPYNEQFF. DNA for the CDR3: TGCAGTGCTCCCGTGGGACTCCCCTACAATGAGCAGTTCTTC.

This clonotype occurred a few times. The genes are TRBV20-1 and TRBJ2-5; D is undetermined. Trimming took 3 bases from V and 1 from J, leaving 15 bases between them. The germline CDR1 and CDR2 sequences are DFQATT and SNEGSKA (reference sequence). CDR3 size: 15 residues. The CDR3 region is CSASKSQEIQETQYF. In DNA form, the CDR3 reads TGCAGTGCTAGCAAGTCTCAGGAGATCCAAGAGACCCAGTACTTC.

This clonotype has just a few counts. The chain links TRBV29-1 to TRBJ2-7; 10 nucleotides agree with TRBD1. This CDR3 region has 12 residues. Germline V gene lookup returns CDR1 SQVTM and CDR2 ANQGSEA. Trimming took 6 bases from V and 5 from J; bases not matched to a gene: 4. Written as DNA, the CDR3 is TGCAGCGTGCTGGGACAGGGGCACGAGCAGTACTTC. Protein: CSVLGQGHEQYF.

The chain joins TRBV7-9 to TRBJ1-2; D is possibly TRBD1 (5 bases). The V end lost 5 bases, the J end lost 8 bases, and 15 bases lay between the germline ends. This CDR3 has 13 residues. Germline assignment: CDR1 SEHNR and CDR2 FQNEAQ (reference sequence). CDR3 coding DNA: TGTGCCAGCAGCGTACTTTGGGGGGACGGCTACACCTTC. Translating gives CASSVLWGDGYTF.

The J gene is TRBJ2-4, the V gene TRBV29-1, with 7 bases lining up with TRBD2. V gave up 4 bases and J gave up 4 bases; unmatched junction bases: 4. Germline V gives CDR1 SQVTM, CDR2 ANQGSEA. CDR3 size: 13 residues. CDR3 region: CSVAGRNKNIQYF. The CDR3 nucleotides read TGCAGCGTTGCCGGGAGGAATAAAAACATTCAGTACTTC.

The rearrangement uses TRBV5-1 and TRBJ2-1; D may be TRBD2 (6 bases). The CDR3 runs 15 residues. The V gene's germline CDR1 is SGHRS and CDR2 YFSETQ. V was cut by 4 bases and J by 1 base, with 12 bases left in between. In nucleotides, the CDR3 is TGCGCCAGCAGCCCCGGGGGTGAGTCCTACAATGAGCAGTTCTTC. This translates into CASSPGGESYNEQFF.

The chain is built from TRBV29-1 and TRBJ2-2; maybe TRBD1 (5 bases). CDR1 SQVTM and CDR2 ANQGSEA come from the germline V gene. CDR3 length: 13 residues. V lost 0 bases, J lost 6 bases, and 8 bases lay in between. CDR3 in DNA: TGCAGCGTTGAAGACCACAGGTCCGGGGAGCTGTTTTTT. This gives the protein CSVEDHRSGELFF.

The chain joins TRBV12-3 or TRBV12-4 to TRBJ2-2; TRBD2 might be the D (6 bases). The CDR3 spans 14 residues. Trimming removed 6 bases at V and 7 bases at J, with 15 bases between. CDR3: CASRKPRRDGELFF. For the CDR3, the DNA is TGTGCCAGCAGAAAACCAAGGCGGGACGGGGAGCTGTTTTTT.

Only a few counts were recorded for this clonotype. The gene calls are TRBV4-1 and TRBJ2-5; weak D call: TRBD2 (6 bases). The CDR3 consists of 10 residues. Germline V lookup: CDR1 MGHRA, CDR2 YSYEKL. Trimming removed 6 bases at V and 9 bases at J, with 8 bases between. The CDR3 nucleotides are TGCGCCAGCAGGGGGGAGGCCCAGTACTTC. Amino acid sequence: CASRGEAQYF.

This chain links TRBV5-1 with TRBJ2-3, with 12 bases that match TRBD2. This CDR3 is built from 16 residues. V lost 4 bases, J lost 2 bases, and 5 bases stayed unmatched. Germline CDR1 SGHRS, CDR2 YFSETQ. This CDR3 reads CASSVGTSGFTDTQYF. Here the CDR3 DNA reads TGCGCCAGCAGCGTCGGGACTAGCGGGTTCACAGATACGCAGTATTTT.

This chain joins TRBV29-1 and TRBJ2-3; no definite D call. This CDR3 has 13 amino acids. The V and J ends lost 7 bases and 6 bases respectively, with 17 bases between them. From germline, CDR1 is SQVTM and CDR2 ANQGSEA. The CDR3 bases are TGCAGCGGATCCACCCCTTCAACGGATACGCAGTATTTT. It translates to CSGSTPSTDTQYF.

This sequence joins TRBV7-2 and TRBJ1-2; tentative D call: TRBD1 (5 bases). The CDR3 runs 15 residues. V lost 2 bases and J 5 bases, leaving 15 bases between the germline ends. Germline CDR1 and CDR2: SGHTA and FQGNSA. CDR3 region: CASSLSRAREYGYTF. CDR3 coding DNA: TGTGCCAGCAGCTTAAGCAGGGCACGGGAATATGGCTACACCTTC.

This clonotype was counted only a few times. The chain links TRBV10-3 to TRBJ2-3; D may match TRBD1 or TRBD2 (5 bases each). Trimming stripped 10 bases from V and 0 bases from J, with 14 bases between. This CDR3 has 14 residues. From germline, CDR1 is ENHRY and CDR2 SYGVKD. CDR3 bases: TGTGCCAGTAGAGGGGCAGGGAGCACAGATACGCAGTATTTT. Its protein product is CASRGAGSTDTQYF.

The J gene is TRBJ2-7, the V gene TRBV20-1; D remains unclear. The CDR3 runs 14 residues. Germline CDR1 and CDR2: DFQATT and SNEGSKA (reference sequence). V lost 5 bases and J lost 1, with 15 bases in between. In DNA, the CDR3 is TGCAGTGCTGCGAAAAGGGTAGAGTCCTACGAGCAGTACTTC. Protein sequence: CSAAKRVESYEQYF.

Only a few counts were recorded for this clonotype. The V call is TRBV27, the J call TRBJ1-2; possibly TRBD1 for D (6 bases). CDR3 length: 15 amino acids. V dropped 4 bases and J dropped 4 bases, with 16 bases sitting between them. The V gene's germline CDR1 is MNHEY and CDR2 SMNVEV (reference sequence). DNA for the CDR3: TGTGCCAGCAGTTCAGGGGTTTACTCAGGCTATGGCTACACCTTC. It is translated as CASSSGVYSGYGYTF.